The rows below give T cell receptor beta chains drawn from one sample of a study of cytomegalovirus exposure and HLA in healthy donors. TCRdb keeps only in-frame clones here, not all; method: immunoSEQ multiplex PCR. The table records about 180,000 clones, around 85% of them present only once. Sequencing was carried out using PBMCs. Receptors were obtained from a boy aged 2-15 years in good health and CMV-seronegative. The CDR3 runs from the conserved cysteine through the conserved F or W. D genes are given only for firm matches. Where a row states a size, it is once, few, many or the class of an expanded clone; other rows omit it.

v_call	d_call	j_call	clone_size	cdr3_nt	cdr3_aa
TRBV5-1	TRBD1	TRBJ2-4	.	TGCGCCAGCAGCCTGACAGGGGACCTAGACATTCAGTACTTC	CASSLTGDLDIQYF
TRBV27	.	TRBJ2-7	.	TGTGCCAGCAGTTCGGGACTGCCCTCCGAGCAGTACTTC	CASSSGLPSEQYF
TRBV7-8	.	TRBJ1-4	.	TGTGCCAGCAGCTTGGACATAAAGAGGGAAAAACTGTTTTTT	CASSLDIKREKLFF
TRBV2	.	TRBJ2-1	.	TGTGCCAGCACCCTTTCGGGGGACTACAATGAGCAGTTCTTC	CASTLSGDYNEQFF
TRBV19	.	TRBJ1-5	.	TGTGCCAGTAGTAGCAGGGGTCGGGGACGGAGCAATCAGCCCCAGCATTTT	CASSSRGRGRSNQPQHF
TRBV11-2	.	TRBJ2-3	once	TGTGCCAGCAGCCTTACATTCGGGTACACAGATACGCAGTATTTT	CASSLTFGYTDTQYF
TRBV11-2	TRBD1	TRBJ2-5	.	TGTGCCAGCAGCTTACTAAGGGGGCGGATGAAGACCCAGTACTTC	CASSLLRGRMKTQYF
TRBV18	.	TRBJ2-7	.	TGTGCCAGCTCATCTACAGGGCGTCTTGGCTACTACGAGCAGTACTTC	CASSSTGRLGYYEQYF
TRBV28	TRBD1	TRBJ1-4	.	TGTGCCAGCTCGGACAGGGGGAGGTCTAATGAAAAACTGTTTTTT	CASSDRGRSNEKLFF
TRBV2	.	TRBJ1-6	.	TGTGCCAGCAGTGAAGCACGTGCGGGTGGAAATTCACCCCTCCACTTT	CASSEARAGGNSPLHF
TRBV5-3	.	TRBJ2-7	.	TGTGCCAGAAGATACCGGTACAGCTCCTACGAGCAGTACTTC	CARRYRYSSYEQYF
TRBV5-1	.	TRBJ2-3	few	TGCGCCAGCAGCTTGCGTGGTCTAGGAACAGATACGCAGTATTTT	CASSLRGLGTDTQYF
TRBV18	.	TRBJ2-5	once	TGTGCCAGCTCACCGACGGCGGAAGAGACCCAGTACTTC	CASSPTAEETQYF
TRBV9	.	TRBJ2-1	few	TGTGCCAGCAGCGCAAACAGGCCCGAGCAGTTCTTC	CASSANRPEQFF
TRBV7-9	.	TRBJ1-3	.	TGTGCCAGCCTACCTGCGACAAGTGGAAACACCATATATTTT	CASLPATSGNTIYF
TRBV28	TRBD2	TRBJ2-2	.	TGTGCCAGCAGTTCTACTAGCGGGAACACCGGGGAGCTGTTTTTT	CASSSTSGNTGELFF
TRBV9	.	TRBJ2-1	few	TGTGCCAGCAGCGCGAGAAATTCTGATGAGCAGTTCTTC	CASSARNSDEQFF
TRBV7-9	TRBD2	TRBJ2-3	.	TGTTCCAGCAGCTTAGGACTAGCCGTCAGCACAGATACGCAGTATTTT	CSSSLGLAVSTDTQYF
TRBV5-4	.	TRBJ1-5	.	TGTGCCAGCAGCGTAACAGGTGGCCGACTCAATCAGCCCCAGCATTTT	CASSVTGGRLNQPQHF
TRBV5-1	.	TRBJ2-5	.	TGCGCCAGCAGCTGGCACCAGGGTTCGAGCCAAGAGACCCAGTACTTC	CASSWHQGSSQETQYF
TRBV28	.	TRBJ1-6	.	TGTGCCAGCAGCCCCGGGAGGGGTGGTTCCTATAATTCACCCCTCCACTTT	CASSPGRGGSYNSPLHF
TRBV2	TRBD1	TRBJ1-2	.	TGTGCCAGCAGTGGGACAGGGGGATATGGCTACACCTTC	CASSGTGGYGYTF